The next 22 T cell receptor beta chains were all read from a single sample in a study of blood T cell repertoires in COVID-19 (TCRdb year 2020). Receptors were amplified or captured by the immunoSEQ multiplex PCR assay. TCRdb limited this immuneACCESS table to in-frame rearrangements with V and J called. A share of clones is missing; checked studies link under half to unresolved V genes, and the rest is unexplained. Within this sample are about 220,000 clones, with roughly 80% of them counted one time only. The top ten hold approximately 5.3% of the sample. The specimen was peripheral blood. All receptors derive from a human donor in a cohort sampled during active COVID-19.

This clone occurred a few times. This rearrangement joins TRBV25-1 to TRBJ2-1; tentatively, D is TRBD1 (6 bases). The CDR3 runs to 18 residues. Per the germline V gene, CDR1 is MGHDK and CDR2 is SYGVNS. The V and J ends lost 3 bases and 4 bases respectively, with 22 bases between them. The CDR3 region has the DNA TGTGCCAGCAGTGACCCCGCCCTGGGGGCGCCTTCATACAATGAGCAGTTCTTC. Amino acids: CASSDPALGAPSYNEQFF.

This rearrangement joins TRBV11-2 to TRBJ2-5; 7 bases agree with TRBD2. Trimming at V came to 0 bases and at J to 4 bases, leaving 5 bases not matched to a gene. This CDR3 has 15 residues. Per the germline V gene, CDR1 is SGHAT and CDR2 is FQNNGV. The CDR3 coding sequence is TGTGCCAGCAGCTTAGAAACGGCGGGAGCAGAGACCCAGTACTTC. This encodes CASSLETAGAETQYF.

This chain connects TRBV5-1 to TRBJ2-7; a possible D gene is TRBD1 (5 bases). The CDR3 consists of 13 residues. Looked up from germline, CDR1 is SGHRS and CDR2 is YFSETQ. V gave up 0 bases and J gave up 4 bases, with 8 bases separating them. The CDR3 loop reads CASSLEAGYEQYF. CDR3 in DNA: TGCGCCAGCAGCTTGGAGGCAGGGTACGAGCAGTACTTC.

The table lists this clone with a few counts. The chain links TRBV9 to TRBJ2-7; 7 bases fit TRBD2. Trimming took 3 bases from V and 3 from J; bases not matched to a gene: 9. Germline V lookup: CDR1 SGDLS, CDR2 YYNGEE. This CDR3 is 15 amino acids long. This CDR3 reads CASSAGTGGIYEQYF. CDR3 sequence (DNA): TGTGCCAGCAGCGCCGGAACCGGGGGGATCTACGAGCAGTACTTC.

The V call is TRBV24-1, the J call TRBJ1-5; D not resolved. There are 17 residues in the CDR3. Germline V gene lookup returns CDR1 KGHDR and CDR2 SFDVKD. With 4 bases removed from V and 4 bases from J, the gap between germline ends came to 19 bases. CDR3: CATSDPSEGLGNQPQHF. For the CDR3, the DNA is TGTGCCACCAGTGACCCCTCAGAGGGTTTAGGGAATCAGCCCCAGCATTTT.

The chain uses TRBV28 and TRBJ1-6; TRBD1 is a possible D gene (5 bases). Trimming removed 6 bases from V and 3 bases from J, with 18 bases in between. The CDR3 spans 17 residues. The germline CDR1 and CDR2 sequences are MDHEN and SYDVKM. This CDR3 reads CASRGPGHTHYNSPLHF. The CDR3 DNA follows: TGTGCCAGCAGGGGCCCCGGACATACTCACTATAATTCACCCCTCCACTTT.

This clone showed up just once. J is TRBJ1-3 and V is TRBV11-2; 8 bases align to TRBD1. Germline V gives CDR1 SGHAT, CDR2 FQNNGV. V shed 3 bases, J shed 0 bases, and the junction held 7 bases outside the gene matches. CDR3 length equals 17 residues. CDR3 region: CASSLWGQATSGNTIYF. CDR3 nucleotides: TGTGCCAGCAGCTTGTGGGGACAGGCTACCTCTGGAAACACCATATATTTT.

This chain links TRBV6-2 or TRBV6-3 with TRBJ2-2; 7 bases are shared with TRBD2. The trim removed 5 bases at V and 0 bases at J, leaving 6 bases unmatched. The V gene's germline CDR1 is MNHEY and CDR2 SVGEGT. The length of the CDR3 is 16 residues. The chain's CDR3 is CASSQPGLPNTGELFF. The CDR3 coding sequence is TGTGCCAGCAGTCAACCGGGACTACCGAACACCGGGGAGCTGTTTTTT.

This clone has just a few counts. The chain is built from TRBV7-6 and TRBJ2-7, with 7 bases lining up with TRBD2. V dropped 2 bases and J dropped 0; count of bases not matched to a gene: 4. Per the germline V gene, CDR1 is SGHVS and CDR2 is FNYEAQ. The CDR3 has 15 residues. The CDR3 spells CASSLFAGASYEQYF. CDR3 nucleotide sequence: TGTGCCAGCAGCTTATTTGCGGGAGCCTCCTACGAGCAGTACTTC. The full variable domain, completed using reference TRBV7-6 and TRBJ2-7, is GAGVSQSPRYKVTKRGQDVALRCDPISGHVSLYWYRQALGQGPEFLTYFNYEAQQDKSGLPNDRFSAERPEGSISTLTIQRTEQRDSAMYRCASSLFAGASYEQYFGPGTRLTVT.

The genes are TRBV10-3 and TRBJ1-6; 7 bases fit TRBD1. The CDR3 has 12 amino acids. V lost 5 bases and J lost 9; bases outside the gene matches: 1. Germline CDR1 ENHRY, CDR2 SYGVKD. The CDR3 coding sequence is TGTGCCATCAGTCAGGGGGGTTCACCCCTCCACTTT. Protein product: CAISQGGSPLHF.

The count of this clone is one. This chain uses TRBV6-5 with TRBJ2-7; 7 nucleotides agree with TRBD2. Trimming cost V 0 bases and J 6 bases; bases outside gene matches: 8. Germline-derived CDR1 and CDR2 are MNHEY and SVGAGI. The CDR3 contains 15 residues. CDR3 sequence (DNA): TGTGCCAGCAGTTACTCTGCTGGGGGGGTCGGCGAGCAGTACTTC. Translated, it gives CASSYSAGGVGEQYF.

This clone was seen just once. The chain links TRBV6-5 to TRBJ1-2, with 7 bases identical to TRBD1. Germline V CDR1 and CDR2: MNHEY, SVGAGI. This CDR3 region has 15 residues. The V segment lost 8 bases and the J segment 0 bases; nucleotides outside the gene matches: 9. The CDR3 DNA reads TGTGCCAGCTCTAGGGACAGCGGCTCTAACTATGGCTACACCTTC. Protein product: CASSRDSGSNYGYTF.

This clone appeared once. The chain recombines TRBV4-1 with TRBJ1-1; 10 nucleotides align to TRBD1. Germline-derived CDR1 and CDR2 are MGHRA and YSYEKL. The CDR3 covers 15 residues. The ends lost 4 bases at V and 11 bases at J; junction bases unmatched: 13. As DNA, the CDR3 is TGCGCCAGCAGCCGAGCTGGACAGGGGGGAATGGGTGCTTTCTTT. The encoded protein is CASSRAGQGGMGAFF.

This sequence joins TRBV6-1 and TRBJ2-1; 8 bases fit TRBD2. Germline CDR1 and CDR2: MNHNS and SASEGT. There are 15 residues in the CDR3. The V and J ends lost 2 bases and 7 bases, in that order; junction bases with no gene match: 7. CDR3 residues: CASSETGGPMNEQFF. CDR3 bases: TGTGCCAGCAGTGAAACGGGAGGGCCTATGAATGAGCAGTTCTTC.

The rearrangement uses TRBV30 and TRBJ1-6; 8 bases map to TRBD1. Germline CDR1 is GTSNPN and CDR2 is SVGIG (reference sequence). V lost 1 base to trimming and J lost 7 bases; unmatched junction nucleotides: 6. The CDR3 is 15 residues long. The CDR3 DNA follows: TGTGCCTGGAGTGCCCTAAGGACAGGGAATTCACCCCTCCACTTT. Its protein is CAWSALRTGNSPLHF.

This clone appeared a single time. The gene calls are TRBV6-5 and TRBJ2-2; 13 bases agree with TRBD2. Germline V lookup: CDR1 MNHEY, CDR2 SVGAGI. Trimming cost V 0 bases and J 7 bases; bases outside gene matches: 2. The CDR3 consists of 16 residues. The DNA of the CDR3 is TGTGCCAGCAGTTACTCATGGACTAGCGGGGGCGGGGAGCTGTTTTTT. Translation gives CASSYSWTSGGGELFF.

The CDR3 region is CASSLGGRVAYEQYF. CDR3 in DNA: TGTGCCAGCAGCTTAGGCGGCAGGGTAGCCTACGAGCAGTACTTC. J is TRBJ2-7 and V is TRBV7-9; D possibly corresponds to TRBD1 (5 bases). Trimming took off 1 base at V and 2 bases at J, with 12 bases between the two ends. Per germline, CDR1 SEHNR and CDR2 FQNEAQ (reference sequence). CDR3 length equals 15 residues.

The chain employs TRBV2 and TRBJ2-7; possible D gene TRBD2, 6 bases. Germline V CDR1 and CDR2: SNHLY, FYNNEI. V lost 2 bases and J 3 bases, leaving 14 bases between the germline ends. CDR3 size: 15 residues. The CDR3 nucleotides read TGTGCCAGCAGTGAAAGTAGCGGAATCTACTACGAGCAGTACTTC. This encodes CASSESSGIYYEQYF.

V gene TRBV3-1 (or the pseudogene TRBV3-2) combines with J gene TRBJ2-7, with D perhaps matching TRBD2 (6 bases). Germline CDR1 LGHDT, CDR2 YNNKEL (reference sequence). V lost 3 bases to trimming and J lost 3 bases, with 12 bases between them. CDR3 length: 14 amino acids. CDR3 in amino acids: CASSHFGSLYEQYF. CDR3 DNA: TGTGCCAGCAGCCACTTCGGGAGCCTCTACGAGCAGTACTTC.

The chain recombines TRBV3-1 (or the pseudogene TRBV3-2) with TRBJ2-5; D may be TRBD1 (5 bases). Germline V CDR1 and CDR2: LGHDT, YNNKEL (reference sequence). The length of the CDR3 is 13 residues. V lost 5 bases to trimming and J lost 8 bases, with 15 bases between them. CDR3: CASSENQGVTQYF. The CDR3 nucleotides read TGTGCCAGCAGCGAGAATCAAGGGGTAACCCAGTACTTC.

CDR3 amino acids: CASSQDVYSNQPQHF. CDR3 in DNA: TGCGCCAGCAGCCAAGATGTATATAGCAATCAGCCCCAGCATTTT. V gene TRBV4-3 combines with J gene TRBJ1-5; D is ambiguous. Trimming cost V 0 bases and J 0 bases, with 6 bases left between them. This CDR3 comprises 15 residues. CDR1 and CDR2 from the germline V gene are LGHNA and YSLEER.

Comments on this clone: This sample includes further DNA sequences coding for the same CDR3. This chain links TRBV7-7 with TRBJ2-7; 13 nucleotides align to TRBD2. CDR1 and CDR2 from the germline V gene are SSHAT and FNYEAQ (reference sequence). V shed 5 bases and J 2 bases; nucleotides not matched to a gene: 3. The CDR3 is 15 residues long. CDR3 in DNA: TGTGCCAGCAGCCCAGGACTAGCGGGGGCCTACGAGCAGTACTTC. Translated: CASSPGLAGAYEQYF.